This is a list of T cell receptor beta chains from one sample in a study of T-cell memory formation after mild COVID-19. TCRdb processed the 5' RACE reads anew with MiXCR; each CDR3 protein has one entry. The sample carries tens of thousands of distinct CDR3 sequences, about an eighth recorded once. Sequenced input: PBMCs or a T cell subset sorted from them (not recorded which). These receptors were collected from a man aged 18 to 30 who had mild COVID-19 (a few samples of this study predate the infection). Cell type and time point are not known. Each CDR3 is given with its conserved first and last residue. Fields, in order: clone size, D gene, V gene, J gene, CDR3 DNA, CDR3 protein. The D gene is left open where the match is weak. Only part of the rows carry a size: once, few, many, or a class if the clone is expanded.

>NA|NA|TRBV29-1|TRBJ2-2
TGCAGCGTTGAAGTTCCCCTCCGCACCGGGGAGCTGTTTTTT
CSVEVPLRTGELFF
>many|TRBD2|TRBV5-1|TRBJ2-3
TGCGCCAGCAGTGGGCTAGCGGGGGGTAGCACAGATACGCAGTATTTT
CASSGLAGGSTDTQYF
>many|NA|TRBV20-1|TRBJ2-3
TGCAGTGCTAGAGATCACCTAGCGTCCTCAGCCGGTCCGTATTTT
CSARDHLASSAGPYF
>few|TRBD2|TRBV6-1|TRBJ2-3
TGTGCCAGCAGTGCCTATAGCGGGGGGAAAGATACGCAGTATTTT
CASSAYSGGKDTQYF
>many|TRBD1|TRBV3-1|TRBJ1-6
TGTGCCAGCAGCCTCGGGACAGATAATTCACCCCTCCACTTT
CASSLGTDNSPLHF
>many|NA|TRBV24-1|TRBJ2-2
TGTGCCACCAGTGTGGGGGACACCGGGGAGCTGTTTTTT
CATSVGDTGELFF
>many|NA|TRBV3-1|TRBJ2-5
TGTGCCAGCAGCCAGACAGGTCGGGAGACCCAGTACTTC
CASSQTGRETQYF
>many|NA|TRBV6-2/TRBV6-3|TRBJ1-5
TGTGCCAGCAGTTACGCGGCTCAGGGTAATCAGCCCCAGCATTTT
CASSYAAQGNQPQHF
>many|NA|TRBV4-1|TRBJ1-3
TGCGCCAGCAGCCAAGAGAGAGTTACTTCTGGAAACACCATATATTTT
CASSQERVTSGNTIYF
>once|TRBD2|TRBV12-3/TRBV12-4|TRBJ2-5
TGTGCCAGCAGTTTTACGAGCCTAGCGGGGGTAGAGACCCAGTACTTC
CASSFTSLAGVETQYF
>many|NA|TRBV7-2|TRBJ2-1
TGTGCCAGCAGCTCACGTTTTTCGGGATCCTACAATGAGCAGTTCTTC
CASSSRFSGSYNEQFF
>NA|NA|TRBV10-3|TRBJ2-7
TGTGCCATCAGTGAGTCGGGACAAAGGGAGCAGTACTTC
CAISESGQREQYF
>medium-sized|NA|TRBV7-9|TRBJ2-1
TGTGCCAGCAGCCCAAGCAAGGGGGTTGGCGAGCAGTTCTTC
CASSPSKGVGEQFF
>few|NA|TRBV7-8|TRBJ2-6
TGTGCCAGCAGCTTAGTCCTGTCTGGGGCCAACGTCCTGACTTTC
CASSLVLSGANVLTF
>many|TRBD2|TRBV5-4|TRBJ2-7
TGTGCCAGCAGCCAAGGACTAGCGGGGGGCCCGTGGGAGCAGTACTTC
CASSQGLAGGPWEQYF
>few|NA|TRBV18|TRBJ1-5
TGTGCCAGCTCACAGGACTACAATCAGCCCCAGCATTTT
CASSQDYNQPQHF
>many|NA|TRBV7-9|TRBJ2-3
TGTGCCAGCAGCTCCTACGAGGAGGGGTCAGATACGCAGTATTTT
CASSSYEEGSDTQYF
>few|NA|TRBV5-4|TRBJ2-5
TGTGCCAGCAGCTTCACAAGCCGCCCCCAAGAGACCCAGTACTTC
CASSFTSRPQETQYF
>NA|TRBD2|TRBV9|TRBJ2-1
TGTGCCAGCAGCGAGGGGACTAGCGGGGACTCCTACAATGAGCAGTTCTTC
CASSEGTSGDSYNEQFF
>NA|NA|TRBV25-1|TRBJ1-1
TGTGCCAGCAGTGAATTCGGGACCGAAAACACTGAAGCTTTCTTT
CASSEFGTENTEAFF
>many|TRBD2|TRBV7-2|TRBJ2-7
TGTGCCAGCAGCTTAGAATTAAGCGGGGGGGCCCGCGAGCAGTACTTC
CASSLELSGGAREQYF
>many|NA|TRBV12-3/TRBV12-4|TRBJ2-6
TGTGCCAGCACCCCGGGGGATGGGGCCAACGTCCTGACTTTC
CASTPGDGANVLTF
>many|TRBD2|TRBV11-2|TRBJ2-1
TGTGCCAGCAGCCCCGCGAAGGGGTTAGCGGGGGGCCGGGAGCAGTTCTTC
CASSPAKGLAGGREQFF
>many|NA|TRBV29-1|TRBJ2-2
TGCAGCGTTATTTTCTTGCGCACCGGGGAGCTGTTTTTT
CSVIFLRTGELFF
>NA|NA|TRBV19|TRBJ1-1
TGTGCCACCAGTAACTTTGCAGGGGACACTGAAGCTTTCTTT
CATSNFAGDTEAFF
>many|NA|TRBV4-1|TRBJ2-4
TGCGCCAGCAGCCAACGCGAGGGTATCCTAGCCAAAAACATTCAGTACTTC
CASSQREGILAKNIQYF
>many|TRBD2|TRBV6-2/TRBV6-3|TRBJ2-3
TGTGCCAGCACACCCCGGCGGGGGGGAGATACGCAGTATTTT
CASTPRRGGDTQYF
>many|NA|TRBV7-9|TRBJ2-1
TGTGCCAGCACGGACAGCAACTACAATGAGCAGTTCTTC
CASTDSNYNEQFF
>many|NA|TRBV5-1|TRBJ2-1
TGCGCCAGCAGCGGTGGGACACTTAGCTCCTACAATGAGCAGTTCTTC
CASSGGTLSSYNEQFF
>many|NA|TRBV18|TRBJ2-5
TGTGCCAGCTCACTCAATAGAGAGGGGCGAGAGACCCAGTACTTC
CASSLNREGRETQYF
>many|NA|TRBV5-1|TRBJ1-1
TGCGCCAGCAGCTTGTGGGGGAACACTGAAGCTTTCTTT
CASSLWGNTEAFF